This TCR beta chain was obtained from a study of T-cell reconstitution after alpha-beta-depleted transplantation in children. About this clonotype: What it binds is unknown.

Whole-study findings and limits: It was reported that alpha-beta T cells came from several hundred expanded graft clones (about two months after transplant). Most T-cell counts and diversity one year after the transplant came from T cells that were newly produced. There were some patients whose high TCRbeta diversity at day 60 came from surviving recipient T cells and thymic progenitors.

Germline loops: CDR1 DFQATT, CDR2 SNEGSKA (reference sequence). CDR3 length: 16 residues. The junction had 9 bases not matched to a gene; V was cut back by 3 bases and J by 2 bases. Unique molecular identifiers were used in preparing the TCRbeta library. In TCRdb, the PCR reads were re-called with MiXCR into one record per CDR3 protein. In the table there are 900,000 or so distinct CDR3 sequences, about 16% of which are singletons. This specimen was PBMCs, mostly from graft donor cells, taken 360 days after TCRalphabeta/CD19-depleted stem cell transplant. The sequence was obtained from a male patient aged 10 to 17 who had a stem cell transplant for acute lymphoblastic leukemia, so the T cells may come from the graft donor. The genes are TRBV20-1 and TRBJ1-3; 8 positions agree with TRBD1. The CDR3 here is CSASQLWTGPGNTIYF. As DNA, the CDR3 is TGCAGTGCTAGCCAGCTATGGACAGGGCCTGGAAACACCATATATTTT.